This TCR beta chain was retrieved from a study of T-cell reconstitution after alpha-beta-depleted transplantation in children. This clonotype was counted between two and nine times. The authors prepared the TCRbeta library with unique molecular identifiers. One entry per CDR3 protein, called by TCRdb with MiXCR from the PCR reads. The sample carries roughly 400,000 distinct CDR3 sequences, just over 20% recorded once. The sequence was obtained from a human donor who donated a stem cell graft to a child with acute myeloid leukemia. The input for sequencing was PBMCs from the stem cell graft donor, taken from the stem cell graft.

The CDR3 is CASRYTGDYGYTF. The CDR3, as DNA: TGCGCCAGCAGATACACAGGGGACTATGGCTACACCTTC. The gene calls are TRBV5-1 and TRBJ1-2; TRBD1 matches 7 bases. CDR1 is SGHRS and CDR2 is YFSETQ in the germline V gene. CDR3 length equals 13 residues. The ends lost 5 bases at V and 3 bases at J; junction bases unmatched: 4.